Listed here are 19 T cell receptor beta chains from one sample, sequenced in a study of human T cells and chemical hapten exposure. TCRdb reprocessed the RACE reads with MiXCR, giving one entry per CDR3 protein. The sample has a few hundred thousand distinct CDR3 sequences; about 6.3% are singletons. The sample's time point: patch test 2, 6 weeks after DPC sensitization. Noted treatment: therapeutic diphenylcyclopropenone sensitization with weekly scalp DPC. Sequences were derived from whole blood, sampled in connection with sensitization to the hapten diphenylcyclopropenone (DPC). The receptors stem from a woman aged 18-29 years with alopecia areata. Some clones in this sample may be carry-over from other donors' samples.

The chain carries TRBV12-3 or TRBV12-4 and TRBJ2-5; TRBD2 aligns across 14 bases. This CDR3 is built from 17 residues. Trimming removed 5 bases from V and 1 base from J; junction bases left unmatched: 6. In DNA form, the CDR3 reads TGTGCCAGCAGTATCGGGACTAGCGGGGGAATCCAAGAGACCCAGTACTTC. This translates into CASSIGTSGGIQETQYF.

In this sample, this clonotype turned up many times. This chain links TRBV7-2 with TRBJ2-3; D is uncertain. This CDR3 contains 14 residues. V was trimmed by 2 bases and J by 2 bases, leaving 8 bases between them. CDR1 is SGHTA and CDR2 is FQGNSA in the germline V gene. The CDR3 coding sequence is TGTGCCAGCAGCTTAACACAGAACACAGATACGCAGTATTTT. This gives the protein CASSLTQNTDTQYF.

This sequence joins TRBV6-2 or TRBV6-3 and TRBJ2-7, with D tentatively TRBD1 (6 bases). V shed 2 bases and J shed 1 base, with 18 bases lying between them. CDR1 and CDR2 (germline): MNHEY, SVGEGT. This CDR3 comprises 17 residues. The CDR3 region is CASSYAAPAGVSYEQYF. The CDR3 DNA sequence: TGTGCCAGCAGTTACGCCGCTCCCGCAGGGGTTTCCTACGAGCAGTACTTC.

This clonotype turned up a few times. The CDR3 spells CASSSDRDGNQPQHF. The CDR3 nucleotides are TGTGCCAGCAGCTCGGACAGGGACGGCAATCAGCCCCAGCATTTT. The chain is built from TRBV28 and TRBJ1-5; the match to TRBD1 covers 8 bases. This CDR3 contains 15 residues. J lost 2 bases, V lost 6 bases, and 6 bases had no gene match. The V gene's germline CDR1 is MDHEN and CDR2 SYDVKM.

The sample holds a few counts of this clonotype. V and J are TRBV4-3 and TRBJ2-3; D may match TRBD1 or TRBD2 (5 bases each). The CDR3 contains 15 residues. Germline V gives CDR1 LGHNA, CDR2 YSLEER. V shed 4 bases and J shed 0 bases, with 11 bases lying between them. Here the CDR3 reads CASSPRDASTDTQYF. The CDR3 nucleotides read TGCGCCAGCAGCCCACGGGACGCTAGCACAGATACGCAGTATTTT.

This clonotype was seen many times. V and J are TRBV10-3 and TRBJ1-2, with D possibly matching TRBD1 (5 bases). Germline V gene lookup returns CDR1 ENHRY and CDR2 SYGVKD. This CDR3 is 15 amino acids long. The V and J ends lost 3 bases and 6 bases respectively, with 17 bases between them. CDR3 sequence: CAISESQGEMDGYTF. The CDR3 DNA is TGTGCCATCAGTGAATCGCAGGGAGAAATGGATGGCTACACCTTC.

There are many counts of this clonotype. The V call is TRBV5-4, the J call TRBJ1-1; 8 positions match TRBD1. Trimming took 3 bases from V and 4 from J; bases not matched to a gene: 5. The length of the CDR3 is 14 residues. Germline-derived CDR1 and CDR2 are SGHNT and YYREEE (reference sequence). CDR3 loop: CASSSPDRVTEAFF. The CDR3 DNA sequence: TGTGCCAGCAGCTCCCCGGACAGGGTCACTGAAGCTTTCTTT.

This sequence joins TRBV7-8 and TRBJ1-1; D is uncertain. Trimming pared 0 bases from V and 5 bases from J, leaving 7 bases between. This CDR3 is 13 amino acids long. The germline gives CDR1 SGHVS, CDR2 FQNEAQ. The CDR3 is CASSLARVTEAFF. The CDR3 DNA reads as TGTGCCAGCAGCTTAGCGCGCGTTACTGAAGCTTTCTTT.

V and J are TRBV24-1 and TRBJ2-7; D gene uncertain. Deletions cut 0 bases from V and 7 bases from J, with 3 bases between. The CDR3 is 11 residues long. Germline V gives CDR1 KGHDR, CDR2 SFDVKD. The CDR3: CATSDLGEQYF. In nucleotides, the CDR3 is TGTGCCACCAGTGATTTGGGGGAGCAGTACTTC.

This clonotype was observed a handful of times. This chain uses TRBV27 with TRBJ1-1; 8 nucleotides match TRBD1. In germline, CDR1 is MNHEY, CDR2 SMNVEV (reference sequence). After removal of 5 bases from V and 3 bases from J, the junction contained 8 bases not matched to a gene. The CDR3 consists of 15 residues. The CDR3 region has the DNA TGTGCCAGCAGTCCCTCCAGGGGGCGCGACACTGAAGCTTTCTTT. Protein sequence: CASSPSRGRDTEAFF.

The CDR3, as DNA: TGTGCCAGCTCACCAACCGGGACAGGGGGGAAGACCCAGTACTTC. Translating gives CASSPTGTGGKTQYF. This sequence joins TRBV18 and TRBJ2-5; TRBD1 aligns across 11 bases. CDR1 KGHSH and CDR2 LQKENI come from the germline V gene. CDR3 size: 15 residues. The trim removed 2 bases at V and 6 bases at J, leaving 5 bases unmatched.

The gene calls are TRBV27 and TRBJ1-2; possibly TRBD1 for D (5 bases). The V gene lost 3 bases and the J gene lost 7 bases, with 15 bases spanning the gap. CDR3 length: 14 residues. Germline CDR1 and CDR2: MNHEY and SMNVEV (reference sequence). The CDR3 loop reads CASSLGGLSSGYTF. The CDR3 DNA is TGTGCCAGCAGTTTGGGGGGGTTGAGTAGTGGCTACACCTTC.

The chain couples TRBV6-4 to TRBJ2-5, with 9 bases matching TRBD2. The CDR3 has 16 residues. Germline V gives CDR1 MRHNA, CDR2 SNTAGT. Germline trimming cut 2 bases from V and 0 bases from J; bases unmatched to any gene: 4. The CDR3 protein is CASSDKSGGHQETQYF. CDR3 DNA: TGTGCCAGCAGTGACAAAAGCGGGGGGCACCAAGAGACCCAGTACTTC.

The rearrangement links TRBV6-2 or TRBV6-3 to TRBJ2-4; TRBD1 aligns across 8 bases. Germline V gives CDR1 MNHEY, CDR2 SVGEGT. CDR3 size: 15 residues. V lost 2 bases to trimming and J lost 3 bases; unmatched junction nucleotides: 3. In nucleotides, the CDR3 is TGTGCCAGCAGTTACGGCGGGACAGGCAAAAACATTCAGTACTTC. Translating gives CASSYGGTGKNIQYF.

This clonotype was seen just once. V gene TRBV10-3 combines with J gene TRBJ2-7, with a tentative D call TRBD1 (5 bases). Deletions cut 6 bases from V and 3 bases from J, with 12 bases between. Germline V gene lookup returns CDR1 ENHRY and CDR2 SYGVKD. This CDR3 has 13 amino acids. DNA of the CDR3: TGTGCCATCAGGCAGGAACAGGACTACGAGCAGTACTTC. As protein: CAIRQEQDYEQYF.

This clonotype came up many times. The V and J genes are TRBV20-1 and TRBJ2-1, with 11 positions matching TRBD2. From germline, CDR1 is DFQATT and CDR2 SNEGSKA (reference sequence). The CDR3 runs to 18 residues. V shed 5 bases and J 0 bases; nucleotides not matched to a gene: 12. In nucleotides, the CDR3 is TGCAGTGCTGGATCTCCGGGACTAGCGGTTTTCTCCTACAATGAGCAGTTCTTC. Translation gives CSAGSPGLAVFSYNEQFF.

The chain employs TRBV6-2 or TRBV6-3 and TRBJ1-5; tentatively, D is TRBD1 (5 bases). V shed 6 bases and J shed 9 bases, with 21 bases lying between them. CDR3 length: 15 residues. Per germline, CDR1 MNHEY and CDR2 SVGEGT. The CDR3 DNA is TGTGCCAGCAGCCACGGGGGTATCGCCGGGGGGCCCCAGCATTTT. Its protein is CASSHGGIAGGPQHF.

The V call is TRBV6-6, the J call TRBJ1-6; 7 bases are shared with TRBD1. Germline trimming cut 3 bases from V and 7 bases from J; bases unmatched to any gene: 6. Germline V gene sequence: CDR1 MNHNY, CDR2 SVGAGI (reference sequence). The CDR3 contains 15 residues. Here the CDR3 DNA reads TGTGCCAGCAGTTATCGTGACAGGGTGAATTCACCCCTCCACTTT. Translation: CASSYRDRVNSPLHF.

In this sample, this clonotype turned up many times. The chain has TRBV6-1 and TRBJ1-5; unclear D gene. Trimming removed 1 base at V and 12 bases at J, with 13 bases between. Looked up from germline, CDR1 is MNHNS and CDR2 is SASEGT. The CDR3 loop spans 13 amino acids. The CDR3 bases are TGTGCCAGCAGTGAAGAGGGCAGAGACATCCAGCATTTT. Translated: CASSEEGRDIQHF.